The 17 T cell receptor beta chains presented below share a single source sample, sequenced in a study of blood T cell repertoires in COVID-19. The method was immunoSEQ multiplex PCR; TCRdb's version includes in-frame clones alone and lacks a portion of them. The repertoire holds about 90,000 clones, with about 80% as singletons. Input material: peripheral blood. These receptors all come from a woman in her 70s with acute or convalescent COVID-19.

V and J are TRBV2 and TRBJ1-3; possibly TRBD1 for D (5 bases). Germline-derived CDR1 and CDR2 are SNHLY and FYNNEI. V was shortened by 0 bases and J by 1 base, with 10 bases between the two germline ends. This CDR3 comprises 16 residues. The CDR3 DNA is TGTGCCAGCAGTGAAGCGGTCCGGGGGTCTGGAAACACCATATATTTT. Its translation: CASSEAVRGSGNTIYF.

This rearrangement joins TRBV27 to TRBJ1-6; D might be TRBD1 (5 bases). Trimming removed 0 bases at V and 7 bases at J, with 10 bases between. Germline V gene sequence: CDR1 MNHEY, CDR2 SMNVEV (reference sequence). This CDR3 is 15 amino acids long. The CDR3 reads CASSLSATVNSPLHF. The CDR3 nucleotides are TGTGCCAGCAGTTTATCCGCGACAGTAAATTCACCCCTCCACTTT.

V usage is TRBV5-1 and J usage is TRBJ1-6; D ambiguous. The CDR3 contains 13 residues. Trimming cost V 1 base and J 12 bases, with 11 bases left between them. Germline loops: CDR1 SGHRS, CDR2 YFSETQ. The CDR3 loop reads CASSLSGLEPLHF. CDR3 DNA: TGCGCCAGCAGCTTGAGCGGGCTTGAACCCCTCCACTTT.

The genes are TRBV7-2 and TRBJ1-4; D might be TRBD1 (6 bases). The CDR3 sequence is 15 residues long. The germline V gene has CDR1 SGHTA and CDR2 FQGNSA. V was pared by 3 bases and J by 5 bases, with 13 bases between. CDR3: CASSFRGAQNEKLFF. The DNA for the CDR3 is TGTGCCAGCAGCTTCCGGGGGGCCCAAAATGAAAAACTGTTTTTT.

The chain joins TRBV5-1 to TRBJ2-1; 11 bases map to TRBD2. Germline lookup yields CDR1 SGHRS and CDR2 YFSETQ. The CDR3 is made up of 16 amino acids. The V segment lost 4 bases and the J segment 3 bases; nucleotides outside the gene matches: 6. The CDR3 DNA follows: TGCGCCAGCAGCCGGACTAGCGGGTGGGACTACAATGAGCAGTTCTTC. It encodes CASSRTSGWDYNEQFF.

The genes are TRBV5-1 and TRBJ1-1; a possible D gene is TRBD1 (6 bases). The V gene lost 1 base and the J gene lost 0 bases, with 13 bases spanning the gap. The length of the CDR3 is 16 residues. Germline V gene sequence: CDR1 SGHRS, CDR2 YFSETQ. In DNA, the CDR3 is TGCGCCAGCAGCTTGACAGGGTCGTTCATGAACACTGAAGCTTTCTTT. Protein sequence: CASSLTGSFMNTEAFF. The full variable domain, completed using reference TRBV5-1 and TRBJ1-1, is KAGVTQTPRYLIKTRGQQVTLSCSPISGHRSVSWYQQTPGQGLQFLFEYFSETQRNKGNFPGRFSGRQFSNSRSEMNVSTLELGDSALYLCASSLTGSFMNTEAFFGQGTRLTVV.

This clone appeared a few times. The rearrangement uses TRBV15 and TRBJ1-2, with D possibly matching TRBD1 (5 bases). The ends were cut back, 0 bases at V and 10 bases at J, with 9 bases in the middle. The CDR3 consists of 12 residues. From germline, CDR1 is LNHNV and CDR2 YYDKDF (reference sequence). CDR3 DNA sequence: TGTGCCACCAGCAGAGACTGGGACTTCTACACCTTC. Protein: CATSRDWDFYTF.

The chain joins TRBV29-1 to TRBJ1-1; D might be TRBD1 (5 bases). V shed 4 bases and J shed 1 base, with 13 bases lying between them. This CDR3 spans 14 amino acids. Germline V gives CDR1 SQVTM, CDR2 ANQGSEA. DNA for the CDR3: TGCAGCGTTGGGGGGGGTTTTGGGAACACTGAAGCTTTCTTT. It encodes CSVGGGFGNTEAFF.

The V gene is TRBV6-6, the J gene TRBJ1-1; TRBD1 aligns across 8 bases. J gave up 11 bases and V 3 bases, and 5 bases lay outside the gene matches. Germline assignment: CDR1 MNHNY and CDR2 SVGAGI (reference sequence). The CDR3 covers 12 residues. The CDR3 nucleotides are TGTGCCAGCAGTTATAGGACAGGGCGCGCTTTCTTT. It is translated as CASSYRTGRAFF.

The CDR3 is CASSRLTNYGYTF. The CDR3 region has the DNA TGTGCCAGCAGCCGACTGACCAACTATGGCTACACCTTC. This rearrangement joins TRBV12-3 or TRBV12-4 to TRBJ1-2, with no clear D. This CDR3 contains 13 residues. V lost 6 bases and J lost 2, with 10 bases in between.

The chain has TRBV28 and TRBJ1-2; 8 positions match TRBD1. The length of the CDR3 is 14 residues. J was trimmed by 7 bases and V by 3 bases; bases with no gene match: 7. Germline V CDR1 and CDR2: MDHEN, SYDVKM. CDR3 in DNA: TGTGCCAGCAGTTTCGGCAGGGGGCGTTTTGGCTACACCTTC. This encodes CASSFGRGRFGYTF.

V is TRBV6-5 and J is TRBJ1-1; 8 bases are shared with TRBD1. CDR1 and CDR2 from the germline V gene are MNHEY and SVGAGI. This CDR3 is 15 amino acids long. J lost 5 bases, V lost 0 bases, and 5 bases had no gene match. The CDR3 loop is CASSYSITGGTEAFF. CDR3 in DNA: TGTGCCAGCAGTTACTCCATTACAGGGGGAACTGAAGCTTTCTTT.

This chain joins TRBV5-5 and TRBJ1-5; TRBD1 aligns across 7 bases. CDR3 length: 17 amino acids. Losses at the gene ends were 3 bases for V and 3 bases for J; bases not matched to a gene: 12. The germline CDR1 and CDR2 sequences are SGHKS and YYEKEE (reference sequence). For the CDR3, the DNA is TGTGCCAGCAGCTCAAAACCATGGGACAGCCCCAATCAGCCCCAGCATTTT. Its protein product is CASSSKPWDSPNQPQHF.

The DNA for the CDR3 is TGTGCCAGCAGCAGGGAGGGCAATCAGCCCCAGCATTTT. Amino acids: CASSREGNQPQHF. V is TRBV2 and J is TRBJ1-5, with a tentative D call TRBD1 (5 bases). The CDR3 spans 13 residues. CDR1 is SNHLY and CDR2 is FYNNEI in the germline V gene. V dropped 6 bases and J dropped 2 bases, with 8 bases sitting between them. Full variable domain (rest looked up from reference TRBV2 and TRBJ1-5): EPEVTQTPSHQVTQMGQEVILRCVPISNHLYFYWYRQILGQKVEFLVSFYNNEISEKSEIFDDQFSVERPDGSNFTLKIRSTKLEDSAMYFCASSREGNQPQHFGDGTRLSIL.

The chain has TRBV2 and TRBJ1-2; a weak D match, TRBD1 (6 bases). Germline CDR1 and CDR2: SNHLY and FYNNEI. CDR3 length: 14 amino acids. The V and J ends lost 7 bases and 3 bases respectively, with 15 bases between them. The CDR3 sequence is CASNLQGPDYGYTF. DNA of the CDR3: TGTGCCAGCAATTTACAGGGCCCTGACTATGGCTACACCTTC.

The chain uses TRBV2 and TRBJ2-3; TRBD2 aligns across 13 bases. Germline CDR1 reads SNHLY; CDR2 reads FYNNEI. The CDR3 is made up of 18 amino acids. V lost 6 bases and J lost 0; bases outside the gene matches: 9. Written as DNA, the CDR3 is TGTGCCAGCAGCTCCCGACTAGCGGGGGGCCTCAGCACAGATACGCAGTATTTT. It is translated as CASSSRLAGGLSTDTQYF.

This clone was counted at least ten times. This rearrangement joins TRBV7-2 to TRBJ1-5, with D perhaps TRBD1 (5 bases). Trimming left V 1 base short and J 0 bases short, with 7 bases between. The CDR3 sequence is 15 residues long. Germline CDR1 and CDR2: SGHTA and FQGNSA. Here the CDR3 reads CASSLGGDSNQPQHF. The CDR3, as DNA: TGTGCCAGCAGCTTAGGGGGGGATAGCAATCAGCCCCAGCATTTT.